The 23 T cell receptor beta chains below all came from one sample that was sequenced in a study of circulating tumor DNA in untreated peripheral T-cell lymphoma. Only in-frame clones appear in the TCRdb table, and some are missing; sequencing was by immunoSEQ multiplex PCR. The profile shows 2,000 to 2,500 clones, 82% of them singletons. The sequenced sample consisted of tumor tissue. Source of these receptors: a human donor with peripheral T-cell lymphoma.

This chain uses TRBV25-1 with TRBJ1-1; 8 nucleotides match TRBD1. The germline gives CDR1 MGHDK, CDR2 SYGVNS. V lost 0 bases and J lost 3; bases outside the gene matches: 9. The CDR3 sequence is 17 residues long. As DNA, the CDR3 is TGTGCCAGCAGTGAATACCGAGGATCAGGGGGCTACACTGAAGCTTTCTTT. Amino acid sequence: CASSEYRGSGGYTEAFF. Combining the CDR3 with reference TRBV25-1 and TRBJ1-1 gives the whole variable domain EADIYQTPRYLVIGTGKKITLECSQTMGHDKMYWYQQDPGMELHLIHYSYGVNSTEKGDLSSESTVSRIRTEHFPLTLESARPSHTSQYLCASSEYRGSGGYTEAFFGQGTRLTVV.

This rearrangement joins TRBV11-3 to TRBJ2-7; TRBD2 matches at 7 bases. V dropped 5 bases and J dropped 1; count of bases not matched to a gene: 11. Germline V gene data show CDR1 as SGHNT and CDR2 as YENEEA. The CDR3 has 16 residues. CDR3 nucleotides: TGTGCCAGCAGCAAGCTTACTAGCGAGACTTCCTACGAGCAGTACTTC. This encodes CASSKLTSETSYEQYF.

The gene calls are TRBV19 and TRBJ1-2; 7 nucleotides align to TRBD1. Unmatched junction bases numbered 12, after V lost 6 bases and J lost 2 bases. CDR1 LNHDA and CDR2 SQIVND come from the germline V gene (reference sequence). The CDR3 has 16 residues. The DNA of the CDR3 is TGTGCCAGTAGCCCGGGCCAGGACAGGCGGAACTATGGCTACACCTTC. Encoded protein: CASSPGQDRRNYGYTF.

This clone was observed once. The V and J genes are TRBV18 and TRBJ1-2; D is unclear. The V gene lost 2 bases and the J gene lost 4 bases, with 8 bases spanning the gap. Germline CDR1 KGHSH, CDR2 LQKENI. The CDR3 loop spans 13 amino acids. The CDR3 DNA reads as TGTGCCAGCTCACCAGATGCTCCCTATGGCTACACCTTC. It specifies CASSPDAPYGYTF.

This clone was detected only a few times. This chain uses TRBV18 with TRBJ2-6; TRBD1 agrees at 10 bases. The germline V gene encodes CDR1 KGHSH and CDR2 LQKENI. The CDR3 has 18 amino acids. J gave up 2 bases and V 4 bases, and 8 bases lay outside the gene matches. The CDR3 sequence is CASSLGRQGATGANVLTF. The CDR3 DNA reads as TGTGCCAGCTCACTCGGCAGACAGGGGGCAACTGGGGCCAACGTCCTGACTTTC.

This clone was observed a handful of times. The chain joins TRBV15 to TRBJ2-3, with 11 bases that match TRBD2. There are 20 residues in the CDR3. Germline V gives CDR1 LNHNV, CDR2 YYDKDF (reference sequence). The ends lost 5 bases at V and 2 bases at J; junction bases unmatched: 18. The CDR3 reads CATSGPRDGPTSGVTDTQYF. The CDR3, as DNA: TGTGCCACCAGCGGCCCGAGGGACGGACCGACTAGCGGGGTCACAGATACGCAGTATTTT. Filled out from reference TRBV15 and TRBJ2-3, the complete variable domain reads DAMVIQNPRYQVTQFGKPVTLSCSQTLNHNVMYWYQQKSSQAPKLLFHYYDKDFNNEADTPDNFQSRRPNTSFCFLDIRSPGLGDTAMYLCATSGPRDGPTSGVTDTQYFGPGTRLTVL.

This chain uses TRBV11-3 with TRBJ1-2; D possibly corresponds to TRBD1 (5 bases). Germline CDR1 reads SGHNT; CDR2 reads YENEEA. V shed 5 bases and J shed 7 bases, with 17 bases lying between them. This CDR3 has 14 residues. CDR3 nucleotides: TGTGCCAGCAGCAACACAAGGGGAGCCCGTGGCTACACCTTC. Amino acid sequence: CASSNTRGARGYTF.

V gene TRBV27 combines with J gene TRBJ1-5, with D unresolved. Trimming stripped 0 bases from V and 6 bases from J, with 9 bases between. Germline CDR1 is MNHEY and CDR2 is SMNVEV (reference sequence). This CDR3 is 14 amino acids long. This CDR3 reads CASSLSVWVQPQHF. The CDR3 nucleotides read TGTGCCAGCAGTTTATCGGTCTGGGTTCAGCCCCAGCATTTT.

This chain joins TRBV6-8 and TRBJ2-1; 8 bases align to TRBD2. V was clipped by 6 bases and J by 5 bases; unmatched bases: 9. This CDR3 has 15 amino acids. CDR1 and CDR2 from the germline V gene are MNHGY and SAAAGT. Here the CDR3 reads CASSPQGLEHNEQFF. The CDR3 nucleotides are TGTGCCAGCAGCCCCCAGGGACTAGAACACAATGAGCAGTTCTTC.

V and J are TRBV30 and TRBJ2-7; D is unresolved. The CDR3 is 12 residues long. Germline V gives CDR1 GTSNPN, CDR2 SVGIG (reference sequence). V gave up 7 bases and J gave up 0 bases, with 10 bases separating them. The CDR3 here is CAFRIRSYEQYF. The CDR3 region has the DNA TGTGCCTTCCGGATCCGCTCCTACGAGCAGTACTTC.

The V and J genes are TRBV30 and TRBJ1-5; 8 nucleotides align to TRBD1. The CDR3 length is 14 residues. The germline gives CDR1 GTSNPN, CDR2 SVGIG (reference sequence). V was clipped by 3 bases and J by 7 bases; unmatched bases: 8. CDR3 region: CAWSTGQGGQPQHF. Written as DNA, the CDR3 is TGTGCCTGGAGCACCGGACAGGGAGGCCAGCCCCAGCATTTT.

A few counts support this clone. V and J are TRBV11-3 and TRBJ2-7; TRBD1 matches at 9 bases. Germline CDR1 is SGHNT and CDR2 is YENEEA. V lost 2 bases and J lost 6; bases outside the gene matches: 11. The CDR3 sequence is 16 residues long. This chain's CDR3 is CASSLREPGQGSEQYF. The CDR3 nucleotides read TGTGCCAGCAGCTTACGGGAGCCGGGACAGGGAAGCGAGCAGTACTTC.

The V call is TRBV12-5, the J call TRBJ2-2, with 7 bases matching TRBD1. Germline assignment: CDR1 LGHNT and CDR2 FRNRAP. CDR3 length equals 15 residues. The CDR3 spells CASKPGQMDTGELFF. For the CDR3, the DNA is TGTGCCAGCAAACCGGGACAGATGGACACCGGGGAGCTGTTTTTT.

This rearrangement joins TRBV18 to TRBJ2-7, with TRBD2 matching 10 bases. The CDR3 is 16 amino acids. V trimming: 5 bases; J trimming: 5 bases; junction bases outside the gene matches: 12. The germline V gene has CDR1 KGHSH and CDR2 LQKENI. CDR3 protein: CASSKRLAGIVDEQYF. The CDR3, as DNA: TGTGCCAGCTCAAAAAGACTAGCGGGTATTGTCGACGAGCAGTACTTC.

This clone appeared once. This chain links TRBV18 with TRBJ1-2, with D hard to call. The CDR3 covers 13 residues. The V gene's germline CDR1 is KGHSH and CDR2 LQKENI. V lost 4 bases and J lost 8, with 14 bases in between. The CDR3 DNA is TGTGCCAGCTCACAGGAGGGTGGAGGAGGCTACACCTTC. This sequence encodes CASSQEGGGGYTF.

This clone is a singleton in its sample. The chain combines TRBV7-6 with TRBJ2-5; 7 bases line up with TRBD1. Germline CDR1 SGHVS, CDR2 FNYEAQ. The CDR3 is 14 residues long. The trim removed 3 bases at V and 1 base at J, leaving 2 bases unmatched. The CDR3 nucleotides are TGTGCCAGCAGCTTGACAGGGCTCCAAGAGACCCAGTACTTC. The encoded protein is CASSLTGLQETQYF.

This sequence joins TRBV7-5 and TRBJ2-7; TRBD2, the table's D call, was not compared with the DNA. TRBV7-5 is noted as a pseudogene. This CDR3 contains 15 residues. The CDR3 DNA follows: TGTGCCAGCAGCTTAGGGACTAGCCGGTTTGGCGAGCAGTACTTC. Protein product: CASSLGTSRFGEQYF.

The rearrangement links TRBV6-7 to TRBJ2-7; 10 bases line up with TRBD2. TRBV6-7 is noted as an ORF with a role that remains uncertain. The CDR3 has 15 amino acids. V shed 6 bases and J 3 bases; nucleotides not matched to a gene: 8. CDR3 in DNA: TGTGCCAGCAGCCAAGGGGGGACTAGCGTCTACGAGCAGTACTTC. Encoded protein: CASSQGGTSVYEQYF.

The V call is TRBV6-8, the J call TRBJ1-3; weak D call: TRBD1 (6 bases). Per the germline V gene, CDR1 is MNHGY and CDR2 is SAAAGT. Trimming left V 2 bases short and J 1 base short, with 9 bases between. CDR3 length: 15 amino acids. Here the CDR3 reads CASSYEGGSGNTIYF. The CDR3 DNA sequence: TGTGCCAGCAGTTACGAAGGGGGGTCTGGAAACACCATATATTTT.

The chain combines TRBV28 with TRBJ1-1, with D unclear. Germline-derived CDR1 and CDR2 are MDHEN and SYDVKM. V lost 5 bases and J 2 bases, leaving 15 bases between the germline ends. The CDR3 extends over 15 amino acids. Here the CDR3 reads CASSPKATVNTEAFF. The CDR3 nucleotides are TGTGCCAGCAGTCCCAAGGCGACGGTAAACACTGAAGCTTTCTTT.

This chain connects TRBV19 to TRBJ1-5; a possible D gene is TRBD1 (6 bases). Trimming cost V 0 bases and J 7 bases, with 10 bases left between them. The CDR3 has 14 residues. Germline CDR1 LNHDA, CDR2 SQIVND (reference sequence). CDR3 loop: CASSIEGGGQPQHF. The CDR3 DNA follows: TGTGCCAGTAGTATAGAGGGAGGGGGACAGCCCCAGCATTTT.

CDR3 amino acids: CASSPTSGGAVVGEETQYF. CDR3 coding DNA: TGTGCCAGCAGCCCTACTAGCGGGGGGGCCGTCGTCGGAGAAGAGACCCAGTACTTC. The rearrangement links TRBV11-3 to TRBJ2-5; 13 positions agree with TRBD2. With 5 bases clipped from V and 3 bases from J, the junction kept 15 bases outside the gene matches. Germline V gene sequence: CDR1 SGHNT, CDR2 YENEEA. The CDR3 consists of 19 residues.

CDR3 sequence (DNA): TGTGCCAGCAGTCGAACCCCAGGGGAAACAGATACGCAGTATTTT. This translates into CASSRTPGETDTQYF. The V call is TRBV27, the J call TRBJ2-3; tentative D call: TRBD1 (6 bases). Germline V gene data show CDR1 as MNHEY and CDR2 as SMNVEV (reference sequence). Trimming shortened V by 5 bases and J by 3 bases, and 15 bases separated the two germline ends. This CDR3 spans 15 amino acids.